Below, 10 T cell receptor beta chains from the same sample are listed, as sequenced in a study of preoperative IRX-2 immunotherapy in early breast cancer. Documented treatment: preoperative locoregional IRX-2 cytokine immunotherapy. The table came from immunoSEQ multiplex PCR; TCRdb's copy has only in-frame clones and leaves some out. The sample has around 520 clones, about three quarters seen once. The starting material was tumor tissue, obtained after IRX-2 immunotherapy. These receptors were obtained from a human donor with breast cancer.

The gene calls are TRBV28 and TRBJ2-1; D ambiguous. This CDR3 spans 13 amino acids. CDR1 and CDR2 (germline): MDHEN, SYDVKM. The ends were cut back, 2 bases at V and 12 bases at J, with 14 bases in the middle. CDR3: CASSLRPTPAQFF. DNA of the CDR3: TGTGCCAGCAGTTTACGGCCGACTCCAGCGCAGTTCTTC. The complete variable domain, with remaining parts taken from reference TRBV28 and TRBJ2-1, reads DVKVTQSSRYLVKRTGEKVFLECVQDMDHENMFWYRQDPGLGLRLIYFSYDVKMKEKGDIPEGYSVSREKKERFSLILESASTNQTSMYLCASSLRPTPAQFFGPGTRLTVL.

This clone was seen just once. V usage is TRBV1 and J usage is TRBJ2-4; TRBD2, the table's D call, was not compared with the DNA. TRBV1 is a known pseudogene. The CDR3 covers 18 residues. The CDR3: CASSQAGTSGKAKNIQYF. The DNA of the CDR3 is TGCGCCAGCAGCCAAGCGGGGACTAGCGGAAAAGCCAAAAACATTCAGTACTTC.

The rearrangement links TRBV6-8 to TRBJ1-1; D gene uncertain. The CDR3 length is 13 residues. Trimming cost V 6 bases and J 0 bases, with 8 bases left between them. Germline V lookup: CDR1 MNHGY, CDR2 SAAAGT. CDR3 bases: TGTGCCAGCAGCCGCACAGTGAACACTGAAGCTTTCTTT. It encodes CASSRTVNTEAFF.

This chain joins TRBV19 and TRBJ1-6; the D gene is possibly TRBD1 (6 bases). The CDR3 contains 14 residues. V was clipped by 9 bases and J by 4 bases, with 13 bases between them. CDR1 and CDR2 from the germline V gene are LNHDA and SQIVND (reference sequence). The CDR3 here is CASRRDKYNSPLHF. The CDR3 bases are TGTGCCAGCCGACGGGACAAGTATAATTCACCCCTCCACTTT.

This clone was recorded a few times. The chain combines TRBV5-1 with TRBJ2-7; possible D gene TRBD2, 5 bases. The CDR3 is made up of 14 amino acids. V dropped 4 bases and J dropped 3 bases, with 14 bases sitting between them. The germline V gene encodes CDR1 SGHRS and CDR2 YFSETQ. The CDR3 loop is CASSQSEAGYEQYF. CDR3 sequence (DNA): TGCGCCAGCAGCCAGTCGGAGGCAGGCTACGAGCAGTACTTC.

The V and J genes are TRBV11-3 and TRBJ2-5; maybe TRBD1 (6 bases). In germline, CDR1 is SGHNT, CDR2 YENEEA. This CDR3 is built from 14 residues. Trimming stripped 8 bases from V and 4 bases from J, with 17 bases between. DNA of the CDR3: TGTGCCAGCCGGGATTCAGGGGCTTTAGAGACCCAGTACTTC. Amino acid sequence: CASRDSGALETQYF.

The CDR3 DNA follows: TGTGCCAGCAGCTCGACAGGGGCAATCACAGATACGCAGTATTTT. Translated: CASSSTGAITDTQYF. The chain is built from TRBV11-3 and TRBJ2-3; TRBD1 agrees at 8 bases. This CDR3 is 15 amino acids long. The germline CDR1 and CDR2 sequences are SGHNT and YENEEA. J was trimmed by 2 bases and V by 4 bases; bases with no gene match: 5. The variable domain in full, with the rest retrieved from reference TRBV11-3 and TRBJ2-3, is EAGVVQSPRYKIIEKKQPVAFWCNPISGHNTLYWYLQNLGQGPELLIRYENEEAVDDSQLPKDRFSAERLKGVDSTLKIQPAELGDSAVYLCASSSTGAITDTQYFGPGTRLTVL.

The rearrangement joins TRBV11-3 to TRBJ2-5; TRBD2 aligns across 8 bases. This CDR3 region has 15 residues. Unmatched junction bases numbered 9, after V lost 5 bases and J lost 4 bases. CDR1 is SGHNT and CDR2 is YENEEA in the germline V gene. The CDR3 DNA reads TGTGCCAGCAGCCCCGTGGCGGGGGGCGGAGAGACCCAGTACTTC. Its protein is CASSPVAGGGETQYF.

J is TRBJ2-5 and V is TRBV2; maybe TRBD1 (5 bases). The CDR3 consists of 13 residues. The germline CDR1 and CDR2 sequences are SNHLY and FYNNEI. The V end lost 7 bases, the J end lost 2 bases, and 11 bases lay between the germline ends. CDR3 in amino acids: CASKKDTQETQYF. For the CDR3, the DNA is TGTGCCAGCAAAAAGGACACACAAGAGACCCAGTACTTC.

This rearrangement joins TRBV19 to TRBJ2-7; TRBD1 or TRBD2 may be the D gene (7 bases each). V gave up 5 bases and J gave up 2 bases, with 13 bases separating them. The germline CDR1 and CDR2 sequences are LNHDA and SQIVND (reference sequence). The CDR3 is made up of 14 amino acids. The DNA for the CDR3 is TGTGCCAGTAGTTTCCAGGGGGGGACCTACGAGCAGTACTTC. It is translated as CASSFQGGTYEQYF.